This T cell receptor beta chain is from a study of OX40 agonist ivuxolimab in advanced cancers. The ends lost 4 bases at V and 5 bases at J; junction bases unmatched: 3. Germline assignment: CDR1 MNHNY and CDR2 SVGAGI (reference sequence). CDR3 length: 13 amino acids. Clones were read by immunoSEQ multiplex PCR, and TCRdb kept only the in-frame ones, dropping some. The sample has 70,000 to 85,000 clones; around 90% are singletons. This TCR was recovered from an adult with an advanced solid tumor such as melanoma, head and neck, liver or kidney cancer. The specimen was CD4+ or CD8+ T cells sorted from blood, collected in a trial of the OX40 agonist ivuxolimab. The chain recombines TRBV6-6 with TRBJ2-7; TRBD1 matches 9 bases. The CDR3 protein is CASSLTGGNEQYF. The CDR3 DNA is TGTGCCAGCAGTTTGACAGGGGGTAACGAGCAGTACTTC.